This T cell receptor (beta chain) was profiled in a study of blood T cell repertoires in COVID-19. The CDR3 covers 14 residues. V shed 1 base and J shed 3 bases, with 9 bases lying between them. Looked up from germline, CDR1 is SNHLY and CDR2 is FYNNEI. Profiled with immunoSEQ multiplex PCR; TCRdb holds only in-frame clones, not every one. The sample records about 160,000 clones, approximately 82% being singletons. Sequencing input: peripheral blood. The rearrangement joins TRBV2 to TRBJ1-1; the D is unclear. The sequence derives from an elderly woman with active or convalescent COVID-19. In nucleotides, the CDR3 is TGTGCCAGCAGTGAAGTGATGGAGTACACTGAAGCTTTCTTT. Its protein product is CASSEVMEYTEAFF.